The rows below give T cell receptor beta chains drawn from one sample of a study of cytomegalovirus exposure and HLA in healthy donors. Assay: immunoSEQ multiplex PCR; the TCRdb copy retains only in-frame clones and omits some. The data show around 95,000 clones, around 82% seen once. Input material: PBMCs. Source of these receptors: a young man in good health and CMV-seropositive. The CDR3 runs from the conserved cysteine through the conserved F or W. The D gene is left open where the match is weak. A row's size may be missing; if present it is once, few, many or a size class.

>once|TRBJ1-5|TRBV5-5|.
TGTGCCAGCAGCTTGGCGACCACCGGAGGCAATCAGCCCCAGCATTTT
CASSLATTGGNQPQHF
>.|TRBJ2-7|TRBV7-2|TRBD2
TGTGCCAGCAGCCAAGGCGGGAGTTCCTACGAGCAGTACTTC
CASSQGGSSYEQYF
>.|TRBJ1-1|TRBV6-5|.
TGTGCCAGCAGTTACGCGGGCGGGAGCACTGAAGCTTTCTTT
CASSYAGGSTEAFF
>.|TRBJ2-2|TRBV9|TRBD2
TGTGCCAGCAGCGTACCAGGACTAGCGGGAGAGGCCCTGCTCACCGGGGAGCTGTTTTTT
CASSVPGLAGEALLTGELFF
>.|TRBJ2-5|TRBV10-3|TRBD1
TGTGCCATCAGTGAAGGAGGACAGGGGTATGAGACCCAGTACTTC
CAISEGGQGYETQYF
>.|TRBJ2-1|TRBV30|TRBD2
TGTGCCTGGACCGCCCCGCTAGCGGTTCCGCTGTTCTACAATGAGCAGTTCTTC
CAWTAPLAVPLFYNEQFF
>.|TRBJ2-5|TRBV6-5|TRBD2
TGTGCCAGCAATAGCCGTGGGGGGGGAGAGACCCAGTACTTC
CASNSRGGGETQYF
>.|TRBJ2-3|TRBV21-1|.
TGTGCCAGCGGGGAAGGCAGGGGTCACACAGATACGCAGTATTTT
CASGEGRGHTDTQYF
>.|TRBJ2-7|TRBV4-3|TRBD2
TGCGCCAGCAGCCAAGGAGCGGGAGGACCCTACGAGCAGTACTTC
CASSQGAGGPYEQYF
>.|TRBJ2-7|TRBV7-2|TRBD2
TGTGCCAGCAGCTCACGGAGCGGGAGTGGGAGCTACGAGCAGTACTTC
CASSSRSGSGSYEQYF
>.|TRBJ2-1|TRBV29-1|TRBD2
TGCAGCGTTGAAGATCCCACTAGCGGGAGTATCAACAATGAGCAGTTCTTC
CSVEDPTSGSINNEQFF
>.|TRBJ1-2|TRBV27|.
TGTGCCAGCAGTTTTAGCCTCGGGGCAGGGGATCACTATGGCTACACCTTC
CASSFSLGAGDHYGYTF
>.|TRBJ2-3|TRBV5-1|.
TGCGCCAGCAGCTTGGTTGCGGCGGATACGCAGTATTTT
CASSLVAADTQYF
>.|TRBJ1-5|TRBV27|TRBD1
TGTGCCAGCAGTCCAGCTGTGAGTCAGGGGGATCAGCCCCAGCATTTT
CASSPAVSQGDQPQHF
>.|TRBJ2-1|TRBV6-1|TRBD2
TGTGCCAGCAGGGCGGGAGGGGAGGCGGAGCAGTTCTTC
CASRAGGEAEQFF
>.|TRBJ2-1|TRBV27|.
TGTGCCAGCACACGACGGATTGGAGATGAGCAGTTCTTC
CASTRRIGDEQFF
>.|TRBJ2-1|TRBV6-4|TRBD2
TGTGCCAGCAGCGAGGATACTAGCGGGAGCTACAATGAGCAGTTCTTC
CASSEDTSGSYNEQFF
>.|TRBJ1-2|TRBV6-1|.
TGTGCCAGCAAAGAAGGGAGTGGGCCCGGCTACACCTTC
CASKEGSGPGYTF
>once|TRBJ2-1|TRBV15|.
TGTGCCACCAGCAGAGAGACTACGTCCTACAATGAGCAGTTCTTC
CATSRETTSYNEQFF
>.|TRBJ1-3|TRBV10-3|.
TGTGCCATCAGCCAGGGCGGTGAAAACACCATATATTTT
CAISQGGENTIYF
>.|TRBJ2-1|TRBV7-8|TRBD2
TGTGCCAGCAGCTCCCGGACTAGCTCCTACAATGAGCAGTTCTTC
CASSSRTSSYNEQFF
>.|TRBJ2-3|TRBV30|.
TGTGCCTGGAGTCAAGGACAGACAACGCAGTATTTT
CAWSQGQTTQYF
>few|TRBJ2-5|TRBV5-6|.
TGTGCCAGCAGCTTGGGGTCCAGAAGAGAGACCCAGTACTTC
CASSLGSRRETQYF
>.|TRBJ1-2|TRBV5-8|.
TGTGCCAGCAGCTTGTTGACAGAAGCTAACTATGGCTACACCTTC
CASSLLTEANYGYTF
>.|TRBJ1-6|TRBV7-2|.
TGTGCCAGCAGCTTAGTGGCCACCCCCATGGCGGTTGTACCCCTCCACTTT
CASSLVATPMAVVPLHF
>.|TRBJ2-7|TRBV30|.
TGTGCCTGGTCGGGACAGTTCGGGAGCGAGCAGTACTTC
CAWSGQFGSEQYF
>.|TRBJ1-1|TRBV18|.
TGTGCCAGCTCACCCCAGGTTACATCTGAAGCTTTCTTT
CASSPQVTSEAFF
>once|TRBJ2-2|TRBV6-5|.
TGTGCCAGCAAGAGTGGAGAGAGAGGCGGGGAGCTGTTTTTT
CASKSGERGGELFF
>few|TRBJ1-3|TRBV18|.
TGTGCCAGCTCACAAGACAGAACTGGAAACACCATATATTTT
CASSQDRTGNTIYF
>.|TRBJ1-1|TRBV30|.
TGTGCCTGGAGTAGACAGGCCACTGAAGCTTTCTTT
CAWSRQATEAFF
>.|TRBJ2-7|TRBV18|.
TGTGCCAGCTCAGCAGGACAGACCTACGAGCAGTACTTC
CASSAGQTYEQYF
>once|TRBJ1-5|TRBV6-1|.
TGTGCCAGCAGAGCGGGGAGCAATCAGCCCCAGCATTTT
CASRAGSNQPQHF
>.|TRBJ1-5|TRBV28|TRBD1
TGTGCCAGCAGTCCGCAGGGGGGTACTGGGCCCCAGCATTTT
CASSPQGGTGPQHF
>few|TRBJ2-1|TRBV7-2|TRBD1
TGTGCCAGCAGCTTACCCTTTGGGACAGTCTTCTTC
CASSLPFGTVFF
>.|TRBJ2-7|TRBV5-1|.
TGCGCCAGCAGCTTAGTAAGTTCCTACGAGCAGTACTTC
CASSLVSSYEQYF
>.|TRBJ2-7|TRBV6-1|.
TGTGCCAGCAGTGAAATGCGCGAGCAGTACTTC
CASSEMREQYF
>.|TRBJ2-7|TRBV9|TRBD1
TGTGCCAGCAGCTCCGCAGGGGGCTCGTACGAGCAGTACTTC
CASSSAGGSYEQYF
>.|TRBJ2-1|TRBV7-2|.
TGTGCCAGCAGCTTCTGGCCCTACAATGAGCAGTTCTTC
CASSFWPYNEQFF
>once|TRBJ2-6|TRBV19|.
TGTGCCAGTAGTATCCCATGGGCTCCCGAGAGCTCTGGGGCCAACGTCCTGACTTTC
CASSIPWAPESSGANVLTF
>.|TRBJ2-1|TRBV16|.
TGTGCCAGCAGCCAAGGGGGAGGTGAGCAGTTCTTC
CASSQGGGEQFF
>.|TRBJ1-1|TRBV18|.
TGTGCCAGCTCACCGACAGCGAACACTGAAGCTTTCTTT
CASSPTANTEAFF
>.|TRBJ1-5|TRBV7-9|TRBD1
TGTGCCAGCAGCTACAGGGGGAATCAGCCCCAGCATTTT
CASSYRGNQPQHF
>.|TRBJ2-4|TRBV18|.
TGTGCCAGCTCACCAAGTGACACTGGAAAAAACATTCAGTACTTC
CASSPSDTGKNIQYF
>.|TRBJ2-6|TRBV10-3|.
TGTGCCATCAGTGAGTCGCAACTAGCTGGGGCCAACGTCCTGACTTTC
CAISESQLAGANVLTF
>.|TRBJ1-2|TRBV28|.
TGTGCCAGCGGTTTATGGGGGCCTGGCTACACCTTC
CASGLWGPGYTF
>.|TRBJ2-1|TRBV5-5|TRBD2
TGTGCCAGTATTTCCAGTCCTAGCGGGAGGAACCATGAGCAGTTCTTC
CASISSPSGRNHEQFF
>.|TRBJ2-7|TRBV5-1|TRBD2
TGCGCCAGCAGCGGGGCTCTAGCGGGAGCATCCTACGAGCAGTACTTC
CASSGALAGASYEQYF
>.|TRBJ2-2|TRBV30|.
TGTGCCTGGACGGCGGGTATCGGGGAGCTGTTTTTT
CAWTAGIGELFF
>.|TRBJ2-7|TRBV5-3|.
TGTGCCAGAAGCCTGGTCCGGGAGATTGGTTACGAGCAGTACTTC
CARSLVREIGYEQYF
>.|TRBJ1-2|TRBV28|TRBD1
TGTGCCAGCAGACTACAGGGGGTCTATGGCTACACCTTC
CASRLQGVYGYTF
>.|TRBJ2-7|TRBV28|TRBD2
TGTGCCAGCAGTTACGATAGCGGGTTGAGATACGAGCAGTACTTC
CASSYDSGLRYEQYF
>.|TRBJ2-3|TRBV11-2|.
TGTGCCAGCAGCTTAGCGGGTAATCCCACAGATACGCAGTATTTT
CASSLAGNPTDTQYF